This record concerns one T cell receptor (beta chain) sequence. No antigen is known for it. This sample was taken from a study of cytomegalovirus exposure and HLA in healthy donors. Across the study: The use of the same platform for the approximately 110 validation repertoires and the approximately 670 first-cohort repertoires was reported by a later analysis.

Findings and limits, study-wide: Rarity characterized most TCR sequences, yet some public TCRs appeared in many donors.

The CDR3 runs 14 residues. CDR1 and CDR2 from the germline V gene are MGHRA and YSYEKL. Germline trimming cut 1 base from V and 3 bases from J; bases unmatched to any gene: 3. Some clones are missing from TCRdb's copy, which holds only in-frame ones; the method was immunoSEQ multiplex PCR. The sample yields some 130,000 clones, roughly 86% seen once. The sequenced sample consisted of PBMCs. This sequence originates from a woman aged 25-40 years in good health and CMV-seronegative. The V gene is TRBV4-1, the J gene TRBJ2-7, with 7 bases that match TRBD1. The CDR3: CASSQGTGYYEQYF. The DNA for the CDR3 is TGCGCCAGCAGCCAAGGGACAGGTTACTACGAGCAGTACTTC.